The next 27 T cell receptor beta chains were all read from a single sample in a study of blood T cell dynamics during melanoma immunotherapy. Sequencing was performed with immunoSEQ multiplex PCR; in TCRdb, only in-frame clones are kept and a portion is missing. The data contain over 20,000 clones, about nine tenths of them singletons. Time point defined: pre-treatment baseline. Sequenced here: blood, sampled from a patient treated with checkpoint blockade. The receptors come from a human donor with melanoma.

The V gene is TRBV19, the J gene TRBJ1-3; D is ambiguous. The germline V gene has CDR1 LNHDA and CDR2 SQIVND (reference sequence). The ends were cut back, 5 bases at V and 0 bases at J, with 5 bases in the middle. The CDR3 loop spans 13 amino acids. CDR3 protein: CASSANSGNTIYF. CDR3 coding DNA: TGTGCCAGTAGTGCCAACTCTGGAAACACCATATATTTT.

The chain employs TRBV7-3 and TRBJ2-1; no clear D gene. The CDR3 contains 15 residues. From germline, CDR1 is SGHTA and CDR2 FQGTGA. V was pared by 1 base and J by 3 bases, with 10 bases between. CDR3 amino acids: CASSLMAGRYNEQFF. The CDR3 bases are TGTGCCAGCAGCTTAATGGCAGGACGCTACAATGAGCAGTTCTTC.

V usage is TRBV21-1 and J usage is TRBJ1-2. TRBV21-1 constitutes a pseudogene. This CDR3 spans 13 amino acids. This CDR3 reads CASSKKGDRGYTF. Here the CDR3 DNA reads TGTGCCAGCAGCAAGAAAGGTGACCGCGGCTACACCTTC.

The chain carries TRBV18 and TRBJ2-7, with D uncertain. Trimming took 2 bases from V and 6 from J, leaving 8 bases between them. Germline V lookup: CDR1 KGHSH, CDR2 LQKENI. There are 12 residues in the CDR3. The CDR3 region has the DNA TGTGCCAGCTCACCAGGCGGAGCCGAGCAGTACTTC. Its protein is CASSPGGAEQYF.

This clone has a single count. CDR3 DNA: TGCGCCAGCAGCCCTCTCCTAGCGGGAGGGAAGTCCTACGAGCAGTACTTC. This gives the protein CASSPLLAGGKSYEQYF. The chain joins TRBV4-1 to TRBJ2-7; TRBD2 matches 12 bases. With 4 bases clipped from V and 1 base from J, the junction kept 8 bases outside the gene matches. Per the germline V gene, CDR1 is MGHRA and CDR2 is YSYEKL. The CDR3 is 17 residues long.

The rearrangement links TRBV9 to TRBJ1-2; D is possibly TRBD1 (5 bases). This CDR3 region has 15 residues. V lost 0 bases and J 4 bases, leaving 13 bases between the germline ends. Germline loops: CDR1 SGDLS, CDR2 YYNGEE. CDR3 sequence: CASSVDQGVGYGYTF. The CDR3 coding sequence is TGTGCCAGCAGCGTAGATCAGGGAGTCGGCTATGGCTACACCTTC.

The chain couples TRBV14 to TRBJ2-5, with D perhaps TRBD2 (5 bases). Trimming stripped 3 bases from V and 1 base from J, with 9 bases between. This CDR3 has 14 residues. Germline-derived CDR1 and CDR2 are SGHDN and FVKESK. The CDR3 DNA is TGTGCCAGCAGCCAGGCGGGTATCCAAGAGACCCAGTACTTC. Its translation is CASSQAGIQETQYF.

The V call is TRBV30, the J call TRBJ2-3, with D tentatively TRBD1 (7 bases). CDR1 and CDR2 (germline): GTSNPN, SVGIG (reference sequence). This CDR3 is built from 11 residues. Trimming stripped 2 bases from V and 10 bases from J, with 10 bases between. CDR3 in DNA: TGTGCCTGGAGTTTCAGGGGGGCGCAGTATTTT. Protein sequence: CAWSFRGAQYF.

V and J are TRBV18 and TRBJ2-2; no clear D. The CDR3 extends over 13 amino acids. The V and J ends lost 1 base and 10 bases respectively, with 10 bases between them. Per germline, CDR1 KGHSH and CDR2 LQKENI. The CDR3 coding sequence is TGTGCCAGCTCACCACAAAAATCATCGGAGCTGTTTTTT. Translation gives CASSPQKSSELFF.

The rearrangement joins TRBV6-5 to TRBJ2-1; TRBD1 matches at 7 bases. Germline lookup yields CDR1 MNHEY and CDR2 SVGAGI. This CDR3 is built from 14 residues. V was clipped by 8 bases and J by 10 bases; unmatched bases: 14. Here the CDR3 reads CASRRGGAYGEQFF. The CDR3, as DNA: TGTGCCAGCCGGAGAGGGGGCGCATACGGGGAGCAGTTCTTC.

This chain uses TRBV2 with TRBJ2-5; 8 bases are a match to TRBD1. This CDR3 is built from 15 residues. V gave up 4 bases and J gave up 2 bases; unmatched junction bases: 6. Germline CDR1 and CDR2: SNHLY and FYNNEI. The CDR3: CASSAGQGRQETQYF. CDR3 DNA: TGTGCCAGCAGTGCAGGACAGGGAAGGCAAGAGACCCAGTACTTC.

The chain employs TRBV6-6 and TRBJ1-2; 7 positions agree with TRBD1. Germline V gives CDR1 MNHNY, CDR2 SVGAGI (reference sequence). Unmatched junction bases numbered 9, after V lost 7 bases and J lost 7 bases. This CDR3 comprises 13 residues. DNA of the CDR3: TGTGCCAGCACCGGGACAGTAGACGGTGGCTACACCTTC. This encodes CASTGTVDGGYTF.

V gene TRBV5-6 combines with J gene TRBJ1-5; no firm D call. The CDR3 length is 12 residues. V dropped 0 bases and J dropped 5 bases, with 3 bases sitting between them. Germline V lookup: CDR1 SGHDT, CDR2 YYEEEE. This CDR3 is CASSLGYQPQHF. The CDR3 region has the DNA TGTGCCAGCAGCTTGGGCTATCAGCCCCAGCATTTT.

CDR3 in DNA: TGCGCCAGCAGCTTCAACGGAAACACCATATATTTT. Translating gives CASSFNGNTIYF. This chain connects TRBV5-1 to TRBJ1-3; D is undetermined. This CDR3 has 12 residues. Per the germline V gene, CDR1 is SGHRS and CDR2 is YFSETQ. Trimming shortened V by 2 bases and J by 4 bases, and 4 bases separated the two germline ends.

V gene TRBV7-6 combines with J gene TRBJ1-5; TRBD1 is a possible D gene (5 bases). This CDR3 region has 16 residues. Germline CDR1 SGHVS, CDR2 FNYEAQ. V lost 5 bases and J 3 bases, leaving 17 bases between the germline ends. Here the CDR3 reads CASSPAGGRVNQPQHF. In nucleotides, the CDR3 is TGTGCCAGCAGCCCAGCGGGGGGGAGGGTCAATCAGCCCCAGCATTTT.

CDR3 DNA sequence: TGTGCCAGCAGTAAACAGGGGGATGAGCAGTTCTTC. Translation: CASSKQGDEQFF. This chain links TRBV7-2 with TRBJ2-1; 8 positions agree with TRBD1. The V gene's germline CDR1 is SGHTA and CDR2 FQGNSA. There are 12 residues in the CDR3. Losses at the gene ends were 6 bases for V and 8 bases for J; bases not matched to a gene: 3.

The J gene is TRBJ2-5, the V gene TRBV7-2, with a weak D call TRBD2 (6 bases). The CDR3 runs 14 residues. CDR1 is SGHTA and CDR2 is FQGNSA in the germline V gene. Trimming left V 2 bases short and J 2 bases short, with 9 bases between. CDR3 loop: CASSLSGSQETQYF. The CDR3 DNA reads TGTGCCAGCAGCTTATCCGGGAGTCAAGAGACCCAGTACTTC. The whole variable domain, filled in from reference TRBV7-2 and TRBJ2-5, reads GAGVSQSPSNKVTEKGKDVELRCDPISGHTALYWYRQSLGQGLEFLIYFQGNSAPDKSGLPSDRFSAERTGGSVSTLTIQRTQQEDSAVYLCASSLSGSQETQYFGPGTRLLVL.

This chain links TRBV30 with TRBJ2-5; 7 bases map to TRBD1. After removal of 5 bases from V and 5 bases from J, the junction contained 5 bases not matched to a gene. CDR1 is GTSNPN, CDR2 SVGIG, per germline (reference sequence). CDR3 length equals 12 residues. Here the CDR3 reads CAWEQGQETQYF. In DNA, the CDR3 is TGTGCCTGGGAACAGGGGCAGGAGACCCAGTACTTC.

V is TRBV9 and J is TRBJ1-3; no firm D call. Trimming left V 2 bases short and J 3 bases short, with 6 bases between. This CDR3 has 13 amino acids. The germline V gene encodes CDR1 SGDLS and CDR2 YYNGEE. The DNA for the CDR3 is TGTGCCAGCAGCGTGGGGAGTGGAAACACCATATATTTT. It codes for CASSVGSGNTIYF.

V and J are TRBV5-8 and TRBJ2-3; D not resolved. This CDR3 has 16 amino acids. The V end was cut by 4 bases, the J end by 2 bases, with 17 bases between. CDR1 and CDR2 (germline): SGHTS, YDEGEE. The DNA for the CDR3 is TGTGCCAGCAGCCGACTCGCGGAACCTAACACAGATACGCAGTATTTT. Protein: CASSRLAEPNTDTQYF. Together with reference TRBV5-8 and TRBJ2-3, the CDR3 gives the full variable domain: EAGVTQSPTHLIKTRGQQATLRCSPISGHTSVYWYQQALGLGLQFLLWYDEGEERNRGNFPPRFSGRQFPNYSSELNVNALELEDSALYLCASSRLAEPNTDTQYFGPGTRLTVL.

This clone was observed a few times. The chain recombines TRBV2 with TRBJ1-5, with D hard to call. Germline CDR1 is SNHLY and CDR2 is FYNNEI. CDR3 size: 13 residues. Trimming pared 6 bases from V and 5 bases from J, leaving 11 bases between. The CDR3, as DNA: TGTGCCAGCAGGGTGGGAGGAGATCAGCCCCAGCATTTT. Protein sequence: CASRVGGDQPQHF.

For the CDR3, the DNA is TGTGCCAGTAGTACAAAGGGTTACAATTCACCCCTCCACTTT. Protein: CASSTKGYNSPLHF. This chain uses TRBV19 with TRBJ1-6; D is undetermined. The germline V gene encodes CDR1 LNHDA and CDR2 SQIVND (reference sequence). This CDR3 comprises 14 residues. Between the trimmed V and J ends, which lost 4 bases and 7 bases, there was a span of 11 bases.

Here the CDR3 reads CASGGAVLSTKNIQYF. DNA of the CDR3: TGTGCCAGCGGAGGGGCAGTATTGTCGACCAAAAACATTCAGTACTTC. V gene TRBV2 combines with J gene TRBJ2-4; possibly TRBD2 for D (6 bases). Germline V gene sequence: CDR1 SNHLY, CDR2 FYNNEI. With 8 bases removed from V and 2 bases from J, the gap between germline ends came to 19 bases. CDR3 size: 16 residues.

This rearrangement joins TRBV19 to TRBJ1-6; weak D call: TRBD1 (5 bases). This CDR3 has 14 amino acids. Trimming stripped 8 bases from V and 5 bases from J, with 13 bases between. The germline CDR1 and CDR2 sequences are LNHDA and SQIVND (reference sequence). In DNA form, the CDR3 reads TGTGCCAGTGCAGGGTCCTTAGATAATTCACCCCTCCACTTT. Its protein is CASAGSLDNSPLHF. Complete variable domain (other parts from reference TRBV19 and TRBJ1-6): DGGITQSPKYLFRKEGQNVTLSCEQNLNHDAMYWYRQDPGQGLRLIYYSQIVNDFQKGDIAEGYSVSREKKESFPLTVTSAQKNPTAFYLCASAGSLDNSPLHFGNGTRLTVT.

V is TRBV19 and J is TRBJ2-7, with 10 bases fitting TRBD2. V gave up 3 bases and J gave up 6 bases; unmatched junction bases: 8. From germline, CDR1 is LNHDA and CDR2 SQIVND (reference sequence). This CDR3 is 15 amino acids long. CDR3 bases: TGTGCCAGTAGTATTTCGGCGGCTAGCGGGAGCGAGCAGTACTTC. Translation: CASSISAASGSEQYF. Full variable domain (outside the CDR3, taken from reference TRBV19 and TRBJ2-7): DGGITQSPKYLFRKEGQNVTLSCEQNLNHDAMYWYRQDPGQGLRLIYYSQIVNDFQKGDIAEGYSVSREKKESFPLTVTSAQKNPTAFYLCASSISAASGSEQYFGPGTRLTVT.

This sequence joins TRBV28 and TRBJ1-1; D gene ambiguous. The CDR3 is 12 amino acids. V was cut by 4 bases and J by 6 bases, with 9 bases left in between. Germline CDR1 is MDHEN and CDR2 is SYDVKM. The CDR3 region has the DNA TGTGCCAGCAGTTACGGGAGCGCTGAAGCTTTCTTT. It codes for CASSYGSAEAFF.

The rearrangement uses TRBV19 and TRBJ2-2; 8 nucleotides line up with TRBD1. With V trimmed by 5 bases and J by 7 bases, 9 bases remained unmatched. The germline V gene encodes CDR1 LNHDA and CDR2 SQIVND (reference sequence). CDR3 length: 15 residues. The CDR3 protein is CASSRTGRMGGELFF. The CDR3 bases are TGTGCCAGTAGTCGGACAGGGAGGATGGGCGGGGAGCTGTTTTTT.